The 22 T cell receptor beta chains reported below all come from one sample, sequenced in a study of OX40 agonist ivuxolimab in advanced cancers. Method: immunoSEQ multiplex PCR; TCRdb's copy keeps in-frame clones and lacks some. The sample records 65,000 to 95,000 clones, approximately 90% being singletons. Sequenced material: CD4+ or CD8+ T cells sorted from blood, taken in a trial of the OX40 agonist ivuxolimab. These receptors all stem from an adult with an advanced solid tumor such as melanoma, head and neck, liver or kidney cancer.

This chain joins TRBV2 and TRBJ1-2, with a tentative D call TRBD1 (5 bases). Germline V gene sequence: CDR1 SNHLY, CDR2 FYNNEI. There are 15 residues in the CDR3. With 3 bases removed from V and 4 bases from J, the gap between germline ends came to 15 bases. The chain's CDR3 is CASSEGPASGYGYTF. CDR3 DNA: TGTGCCAGCAGTGAGGGGCCCGCCAGTGGCTATGGCTACACCTTC.

The chain combines TRBV7-2 with TRBJ2-7, with D hard to call. Trimming shortened V by 6 bases and J by 2 bases, and 14 bases separated the two germline ends. In germline, CDR1 is SGHTA, CDR2 FQGNSA. The CDR3 runs to 14 residues. CDR3 protein: CASRILTDPYEQYF. The CDR3, as DNA: TGTGCCAGCAGGATCTTAACGGATCCCTACGAGCAGTACTTC. Filled out from reference TRBV7-2 and TRBJ2-7, the complete variable domain reads GAGVSQSPSNKVTEKGKDVELRCDPISGHTALYWYRQSLGQGLEFLIYFQGNSAPDKSGLPSDRFSAERTGGSVSTLTIQRTQQEDSAVYLCASRILTDPYEQYFGPGTRLTVT.

The chain carries TRBV4-3 and TRBJ2-3; 10 bases fit TRBD2. The trim removed 1 base at V and 0 bases at J, leaving 1 base unmatched. The CDR3 spans 16 residues. Germline loops: CDR1 LGHNA, CDR2 YSLEER. The CDR3 region is CASSQASGGSTDTQYF. The CDR3 bases are TGCGCCAGCAGCCAAGCTAGCGGGGGTAGCACAGATACGCAGTATTTT.

CDR3 coding DNA: TGTGCCAGCAGCTTAGGGGTATTGGGACAGGGCGTTCCTGAAGCTTTCTTT. Translating it yields CASSLGVLGQGVPEAFF. The J gene is TRBJ1-1, the V gene TRBV13; 9 bases line up with TRBD1. V dropped 0 bases and J dropped 6; count of bases not matched to a gene: 11. CDR1 PRHDT and CDR2 FYEKMQ come from the germline V gene (reference sequence). There are 17 residues in the CDR3.

The J gene is TRBJ2-1, the V gene TRBV9; 8 bases line up with TRBD2. The V segment lost 2 bases and the J segment 8 bases; nucleotides outside the gene matches: 6. This CDR3 contains 14 residues. The germline V gene has CDR1 SGDLS and CDR2 YYNGEE. The chain's CDR3 is CASSVSSGHDEQFF. The DNA of the CDR3 is TGTGCCAGCAGCGTGTCTAGCGGGCACGATGAGCAGTTCTTC.

Here the CDR3 DNA reads TGTGCCAGCAGATACGGGACAGCGGGCACAGATACGCAGTATTTT. Encoded protein: CASRYGTAGTDTQYF. The chain is built from TRBV27 and TRBJ2-3, with 7 bases matching TRBD1. After removal of 6 bases from V and 1 base from J, the junction contained 7 bases not matched to a gene. CDR3 length: 15 amino acids. From germline, CDR1 is MNHEY and CDR2 SMNVEV (reference sequence).

This chain joins TRBV10-3 and TRBJ1-2, with D perhaps TRBD1 (5 bases). The CDR3 length is 16 residues. Trimming took off 6 bases at V and 3 bases at J, with 20 bases between the two ends. CDR1 is ENHRY and CDR2 is SYGVKD in the germline V gene. CDR3 in amino acids: CAISPFFGEGDYGYTF. CDR3 sequence (DNA): TGTGCCATCAGCCCCTTTTTTGGTGAAGGGGACTATGGCTACACCTTC.

The chain's CDR3 is CASSGGYEQYF. The CDR3 nucleotides are TGCGCCAGCAGTGGCGGCTACGAGCAGTACTTC. The V and J genes are TRBV10-1 and TRBJ2-7; no firm D call. With 4 bases removed from V and 3 bases from J, the gap between germline ends came to 4 bases. Per germline, CDR1 WNHNN and CDR2 SYGVQD (reference sequence). The CDR3 sequence is 11 residues long.

The chain joins TRBV19 to TRBJ1-1; unclear D gene. CDR3 size: 12 residues. Germline V gene sequence: CDR1 LNHDA, CDR2 SQIVND (reference sequence). Between the trimmed V and J ends, which lost 3 bases and 6 bases, there was a span of 8 bases. CDR3 in amino acids: CASSITVSEAFF. The CDR3 nucleotides read TGTGCCAGTAGTATTACGGTATCTGAAGCTTTCTTT.

V and J are TRBV7-6 and TRBJ2-7; no clear D. The CDR3 is made up of 13 amino acids. Trimming took off 6 bases at V and 4 bases at J, with 13 bases between the two ends. Germline CDR1 and CDR2: SGHVS and FNYEAQ. This chain's CDR3 is CASRSGESYEQYF. The CDR3 DNA follows: TGTGCCAGCAGGTCAGGAGAAAGTTACGAGCAGTACTTC.

The V and J genes are TRBV19 and TRBJ2-7, with D tentatively TRBD1 (5 bases). Trimming took off 5 bases at V and 1 base at J, with 15 bases between the two ends. Germline CDR1 and CDR2: LNHDA and SQIVND (reference sequence). CDR3 length: 15 amino acids. The CDR3 spells CASSPYQGASYEQYF. Written as DNA, the CDR3 is TGTGCCAGTAGTCCCTACCAGGGTGCTTCCTACGAGCAGTACTTC.

V gene TRBV7-9 combines with J gene TRBJ2-1; D is unresolved. Trimming removed 5 bases from V and 0 bases from J, with 11 bases in between. Germline loops: CDR1 SEHNR, CDR2 FQNEAQ (reference sequence). The CDR3 is 15 amino acids. The CDR3 bases are TGTGCCAGCAGCGCCTCGGTAAGCTCCTACAATGAGCAGTTCTTC. Its translation: CASSASVSSYNEQFF.

The rearrangement uses TRBV5-4 and TRBJ2-1, with D maybe TRBD1 (7 bases). Germline values: CDR1 SGHNT, CDR2 YYREEE (reference sequence). This CDR3 comprises 16 residues. V was clipped by 4 bases and J by 5 bases, with 19 bases between them. The CDR3 is CASSQGDSGLNNEQFF. The CDR3 DNA reads as TGTGCCAGCAGCCAGGGGGATAGCGGACTCAACAATGAGCAGTTCTTC. Drawing the rest from reference TRBV5-4 and TRBJ2-1, the complete variable domain is ETGVTQSPTHLIKTRGQQVTLRCSSQSGHNTVSWYQQALGQGPQFIFQYYREEENGRGNFPPRFSGLQFPNYSSELNVNALELDDSALYLCASSQGDSGLNNEQFFGPGTRLTVL.

This chain's CDR3 is CASSWTGGFREQFF. The CDR3 DNA sequence: TGTGCCAGCAGTTGGACAGGGGGCTTTCGGGAGCAGTTCTTC. This chain connects TRBV27 to TRBJ2-1, with 11 positions matching TRBD1. CDR3 size: 14 residues. Trimming cost V 4 bases and J 10 bases; bases outside gene matches: 6. CDR1 is MNHEY, CDR2 SMNVEV, per germline (reference sequence).

The rearrangement uses TRBV4-1 and TRBJ2-3, with D maybe TRBD2 (6 bases). In germline, CDR1 is MGHRA, CDR2 YSYEKL. The ends were cut back, 0 bases at V and 5 bases at J, with 12 bases in the middle. The length of the CDR3 is 15 residues. The chain's CDR3 is CASSQERGGEDTQYF. In DNA form, the CDR3 reads TGCGCCAGCAGCCAAGAGAGAGGAGGGGAAGATACGCAGTATTTT.

The chain is built from TRBV27 and TRBJ1-1, with a weak D call TRBD1 (6 bases). Germline-derived CDR1 and CDR2 are MNHEY and SMNVEV (reference sequence). The CDR3 runs to 16 residues. Trimming took 1 base from V and 1 from J, leaving 13 bases between them. CDR3 region: CASSLFGAGANTEAFF. CDR3 sequence (DNA): TGTGCCAGCAGTTTATTTGGGGCAGGGGCGAACACTGAAGCTTTCTTT.

This clone was counted a single time. The V gene is TRBV27, the J gene TRBJ2-7; the D gene is possibly TRBD1 (6 bases). This CDR3 has 14 residues. Trimming stripped 5 bases from V and 2 bases from J, with 13 bases between. Looked up from germline, CDR1 is MNHEY and CDR2 is SMNVEV (reference sequence). CDR3 region: CASSRRTETYEQYF. CDR3 nucleotide sequence: TGTGCCAGCAGTCGCCGGACAGAAACCTACGAGCAGTACTTC.

This clone was seen a few times. The genes are TRBV11-2 and TRBJ2-5; tentatively, D is TRBD2 (5 bases). This CDR3 spans 14 amino acids. The V and J ends lost 4 bases and 4 bases respectively, with 13 bases between them. The germline CDR1 and CDR2 sequences are SGHAT and FQNNGV. The CDR3 region is CASSSTGERETQYF. In DNA, the CDR3 is TGTGCCAGCAGCTCCACCGGGGAGCGAGAGACCCAGTACTTC.

V is TRBV18 and J is TRBJ1-6, with TRBD1 identical over 8 bases. Germline CDR1 KGHSH, CDR2 LQKENI. With V trimmed by 4 bases and J by 7 bases, 6 bases remained unmatched. This CDR3 has 15 residues. The CDR3 region has the DNA TGTGCCAGCTCACAAGGACAGGGCGAAAATTCACCCCTCCACTTT. As protein: CASSQGQGENSPLHF.

This clone was detected a few times. V is TRBV27 and J is TRBJ2-3, with D possibly being TRBD1 or TRBD2 (5 bases each). Trimming removed 6 bases from V and 5 bases from J, with 9 bases in between. Germline V lookup: CDR1 MNHEY, CDR2 SMNVEV (reference sequence). CDR3 size: 12 residues. The CDR3 region is CASRRGLDTQYF. Here the CDR3 DNA reads TGTGCCAGCAGGAGGGGATTAGATACGCAGTATTTT.

This chain links TRBV5-1 with TRBJ2-1; TRBD2 aligns across 9 bases. The J segment lost 8 bases and the V segment lost 0 bases, leaving 18 bases of the junction unmatched. The length of the CDR3 is 19 residues. CDR1 and CDR2 (germline): SGHRS, YFSETQ. The CDR3 is CASSLGIAGAVSQSDEQFF. CDR3 nucleotide sequence: TGCGCCAGCAGCTTGGGGATAGCGGGGGCCGTATCGCAGAGCGATGAGCAGTTCTTC.

The chain uses TRBV29-1 and TRBJ1-4, with a weak D call TRBD1 (6 bases). Trimming pared 0 bases from V and 7 bases from J, leaving 21 bases between. CDR3 length: 17 amino acids. Per germline, CDR1 SQVTM and CDR2 ANQGSEA. The CDR3 nucleotides read TGCAGCGTTGAAGATAGCGGCTTCAGGGGTGGTCGTGAAAAACTGTTTTTT. Translated, it gives CSVEDSGFRGGREKLFF.